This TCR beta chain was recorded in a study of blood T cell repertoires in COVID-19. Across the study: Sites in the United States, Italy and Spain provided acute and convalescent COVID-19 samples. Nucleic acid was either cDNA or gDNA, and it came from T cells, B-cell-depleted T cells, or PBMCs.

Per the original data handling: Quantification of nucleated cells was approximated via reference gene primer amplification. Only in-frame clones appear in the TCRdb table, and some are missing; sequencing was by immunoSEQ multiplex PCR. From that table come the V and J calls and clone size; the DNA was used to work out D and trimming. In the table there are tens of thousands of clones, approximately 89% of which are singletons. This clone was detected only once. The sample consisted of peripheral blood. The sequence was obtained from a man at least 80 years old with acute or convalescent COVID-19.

CDR3: CASSRGQGQGPQHF. The CDR3 DNA reads as TGTGCCAGCAGTCGAGGACAGGGGCAGGGGCCCCAGCATTTT. The chain couples TRBV11-2 to TRBJ1-5, with TRBD1 matching over 9 bases. Germline lookup yields CDR1 SGHAT and CDR2 FQNNGV. V shed 6 bases and J 9 bases; nucleotides not matched to a gene: 9. The CDR3 sequence is 14 residues long.